The next 10 T cell receptor beta chains were all read from a single sample in a study of T cell responses to AZD1222 COVID-19 vaccine. TCRdb's copy holds only in-frame clones and misses some; the assay was immunoSEQ multiplex PCR. The sample has some 120,000 clones; roughly 90% are singletons. The sample here was peripheral blood, taken on day 0 of AZD1222 vaccination. These receptors were obtained from an adult in good health.

The rearrangement joins TRBV7-2 to TRBJ1-5; D not resolved. Germline loops: CDR1 SGHTA, CDR2 FQGNSA. Trimming removed 3 bases at V and 5 bases at J, with 8 bases between. The CDR3 loop spans 13 amino acids. In nucleotides, the CDR3 is TGTGCCAGCAGCTTCACGCGGGATCAGCCCCAGCATTTT. The encoded protein is CASSFTRDQPQHF. Full variable domain (rest looked up from reference TRBV7-2 and TRBJ1-5): GAGVSQSPSNKVTEKGKDVELRCDPISGHTALYWYRQSLGQGLEFLIYFQGNSAPDKSGLPSDRFSAERTGGSVSTLTIQRTQQEDSAVYLCASSFTRDQPQHFGDGTRLSIL.

This clone was recorded only once. J is TRBJ1-3 and V is TRBV24-1; D is undetermined. Trimming pared 3 bases from V and 2 bases from J, leaving 10 bases between. The CDR3 is 15 residues long. Germline CDR1 and CDR2: KGHDR and SFDVKD. The DNA of the CDR3 is TGTGCCACCAGTGATGCCGGGAAGACTGGAAACACCATATATTTT. This encodes CATSDAGKTGNTIYF.

The chain links TRBV3-1 (or the pseudogene TRBV3-2) to TRBJ2-2; possible D gene TRBD2, 5 bases. There are 16 residues in the CDR3. V was clipped by 0 bases and J by 1 base, with 9 bases between them. From germline, CDR1 is LGHDT and CDR2 YNNKEL (reference sequence). The CDR3 spells CASSQDGELNTGELFF. In nucleotides, the CDR3 is TGTGCCAGCAGCCAAGACGGGGAGTTGAACACCGGGGAGCTGTTTTTT.

The genes are TRBV12-3 or TRBV12-4 and TRBJ1-4, with 7 bases identical to TRBD1. The V segment lost 5 bases and the J segment 15 bases; nucleotides outside the gene matches: 9. The CDR3 runs to 12 residues. DNA for the CDR3: TGTGCCAGCAGTCGAGGCCCAGGGGGAGTGTTTTTT. Amino acids: CASSRGPGGVFF.

This clone was observed a single time. The chain links TRBV19 to TRBJ1-2; 11 bases match TRBD1. The CDR3 contains 16 residues. Germline assignment: CDR1 LNHDA and CDR2 SQIVND (reference sequence). Trimming cost V 5 bases and J 1 base; bases outside gene matches: 6. The CDR3 loop is CASSPDRGLFNYGYTF. Written as DNA, the CDR3 is TGTGCCAGTAGTCCGGACAGGGGGCTTTTTAACTATGGCTACACCTTC. Supplemented by reference TRBV19 and TRBJ1-2, the full variable domain reads DGGITQSPKYLFRKEGQNVTLSCEQNLNHDAMYWYRQDPGQGLRLIYYSQIVNDFQKGDIAEGYSVSREKKESFPLTVTSAQKNPTAFYLCASSPDRGLFNYGYTFGSGTRLTVV.

The chain uses TRBV28 and TRBJ1-6; possible D gene TRBD1, 5 bases. The CDR3 extends over 13 amino acids. V lost 6 bases, J lost 6 bases, and 9 bases lay in between. Per germline, CDR1 MDHEN and CDR2 SYDVKM. The CDR3 DNA follows: TGTGCCAGCAGCCGGGACTTTAATTCACCCCTCCACTTT. Its translation: CASSRDFNSPLHF.

This clone was counted once. In DNA form, the CDR3 reads TGTGCCAGCAGTTACTCTGGGCCAAATCAGCCCCAGCATTTT. Amino acid sequence: CASSYSGPNQPQHF. The rearrangement joins TRBV6-5 to TRBJ1-5; D gene uncertain. The CDR3 spans 14 residues. Trimming took 0 bases from V and 4 from J, leaving 7 bases between them. Germline-derived CDR1 and CDR2 are MNHEY and SVGAGI.

To note about this clone: Within the sample, other DNA sequences also encode this same CDR3. The rearrangement joins TRBV12-3 or TRBV12-4 to TRBJ1-2; 7 nucleotides agree with TRBD1. The CDR3 has 13 residues. The J segment lost 4 bases and the V segment lost 5 bases, leaving 4 bases of the junction unmatched. The CDR3 nucleotides read TGTGCCAGCAGTCCGGACAGGTTCTATGGCTACACCTTC. It is translated as CASSPDRFYGYTF.

The chain carries TRBV7-7 and TRBJ1-4; D not resolved. The germline gives CDR1 SSHAT, CDR2 FNYEAQ (reference sequence). V was pared by 5 bases and J by 2 bases, with 12 bases between. This CDR3 is built from 15 residues. CDR3 sequence: CASSDSGRTNEKLFF. CDR3 nucleotide sequence: TGTGCCAGCAGCGACTCAGGAAGGACTAATGAAAAACTGTTTTTT.

The gene calls are TRBV2 and TRBJ2-7, with TRBD2 as a possible D gene (6 bases). The ends were cut back, 7 bases at V and 6 bases at J, with 19 bases in the middle. Germline V gene lookup returns CDR1 SNHLY and CDR2 FYNNEI. The CDR3 runs to 14 residues. The CDR3 loop is CASIPMGGQVEQYF. The CDR3 DNA follows: TGTGCCAGCATCCCTATGGGGGGTCAGGTCGAGCAGTACTTC.